This TCR beta chain was sequenced during a study of vaccination and CD4 T cells after COVID-19. Study overall: Nasal swab PCR had detected SARS-CoV-2 in convalescent patients, ten or so mild and one severe. Two of the convalescents were Hispanic, and the group consisted of six males and four females.

Each CDR3 protein gets one entry after TCRdb re-called the PCR reads with MiXCR. The repertoire includes approximately 17,000 distinct CDR3 sequences, about 60% of them detected once, and 0.95% to 1.3% sits in the top ten. This clonotype came up a few times. The sequenced sample was CD4+ T cells from blood, obtained after SARS-CoV-2 vaccination. The receptor comes from a human donor who had recovered from COVID-19.

The CDR3 region has the DNA TGCAGTGCTCCAAGGACAGGGCAGACCTCCTACGAGCAGTACTTC. It codes for CSAPRTGQTSYEQYF. This sequence joins TRBV20-1 and TRBJ2-7, with 8 bases aligning to TRBD1. V lost 5 bases to trimming and J lost 0 bases; unmatched junction nucleotides: 9. This CDR3 is built from 15 residues. In germline, CDR1 is DFQATT, CDR2 SNEGSKA (reference sequence).